This T cell receptor (beta chain) appears in the sequencing data of a study of cytomegalovirus exposure and HLA in healthy donors. On the study more broadly: The same platform used for the approximately 700 first-cohort repertoires was also used for the 95 to 150 validation repertoires, as a later analysis reported. Study results and limitations: Some TCR beta chains (about 170 of them) were listed as cytomegalovirus-associated.

Germline loops: CDR1 GTSNPN, CDR2 SVGIG (reference sequence). Trimming stripped 3 bases from V and 2 bases from J, with 12 bases between. CDR3 length: 14 amino acids. Sequencing was performed with immunoSEQ multiplex PCR; in TCRdb, only in-frame clones are kept and a portion is missing. The sample holds 200,000 or so clones, 84% seen once. Turning to this clone: Its matching antigen is unknown.

This sequence joins TRBV30 and TRBJ2-3; possible D gene TRBD2, 6 bases. Sequences were obtained from PBMCs. The receptor's source is a woman between 25 and 40 years old in good health and CMV-seropositive. The CDR3 loop is CAWSVASATDTQYF. CDR3 bases: TGTGCCTGGAGCGTAGCTAGCGCCACAGATACGCAGTATTTT. The full variable domain, in which reference TRBV30 and TRBJ2-3 provide the parts outside the CDR3, is SQTIHQWPATLVQPVGSPLSLECTVEGTSNPNLYWYRQAAGRGLQLLFYSVGIGQISSEVPQNLSASRPQDRQFILSSKKLLLSDSGFYLCAWSVASATDTQYFGPGTRLTVL.